Below, 28 T cell receptor beta chains from the same sample are listed, as sequenced in a study of blood T cell repertoires in COVID-19. Assay used: immunoSEQ multiplex PCR; TCRdb lists only in-frame clones, some missing. This sample has about 300,000 clones, with about 89% found just once. The sequenced sample consisted of PBMCs or T cells enriched from blood (not recorded which). These receptor sequences come from a woman aged 40 to 49 who had recovered from COVID-19.

This chain connects TRBV5-5 to TRBJ2-5; D gene unclear. Trimming took 6 bases from V and 1 from J, leaving 13 bases between them. From germline, CDR1 is SGHKS and CDR2 YYEKEE (reference sequence). This CDR3 has 14 amino acids. CDR3 loop: CASTFFQLQETQYF. In DNA, the CDR3 is TGTGCCAGCACCTTCTTCCAACTCCAAGAGACCCAGTACTTC.

This chain joins TRBV25-1 and TRBJ2-3; TRBD2 agrees at 13 bases. Losses at the gene ends were 6 bases for V and 5 bases for J; bases not matched to a gene: 11. Germline V gene lookup returns CDR1 MGHDK and CDR2 SYGVNS. This CDR3 is 17 amino acids long. The CDR3 bases are TGTGCCAGCAGCCACAGTGGACTAGCGGGAGCTGGAGATACGCAGTATTTT. As protein: CASSHSGLAGAGDTQYF.

The chain employs TRBV5-1 and TRBJ2-7; 9 nucleotides match TRBD1. The CDR3 spans 15 residues. The trim removed 3 bases at V and 2 bases at J, leaving 6 bases unmatched. Per the germline V gene, CDR1 is SGHRS and CDR2 is YFSETQ. The CDR3 protein is CASSSVGDRAYEQYF. The CDR3 DNA follows: TGCGCCAGCAGCTCGGTAGGGGACAGGGCCTACGAGCAGTACTTC.

This clone has a single count. V usage is TRBV19 and J usage is TRBJ1-2; no clear D. The V end was cut by 3 bases, the J end by 8 bases, with 13 bases between. The CDR3 extends over 13 amino acids. Germline CDR1 LNHDA, CDR2 SQIVND (reference sequence). The DNA of the CDR3 is TGTGCCAGTAGTATGGCCGAGCTGGGCGGCTACACCTTC. It is translated as CASSMAELGGYTF.

The chain couples TRBV7-8 to TRBJ1-2, with 9 bases lining up with TRBD1. Germline CDR1 reads SGHVS; CDR2 reads FQNEAQ. V was clipped by 6 bases and J by 0 bases; unmatched bases: 8. The CDR3 sequence is 16 residues long. The chain's CDR3 is CASSPGTGPPNYGYTF. The CDR3 DNA is TGTGCCAGCAGTCCCGGGACAGGGCCACCTAACTATGGCTACACCTTC.

The chain joins TRBV19 to TRBJ2-3, with D uncertain. The V gene lost 5 bases and the J gene lost 0 bases, with 12 bases spanning the gap. This CDR3 has 15 amino acids. The germline V gene encodes CDR1 LNHDA and CDR2 SQIVND (reference sequence). This chain's CDR3 is CASSADSTSTDTQYF. The CDR3 bases are TGTGCCAGTAGTGCCGACTCAACTAGCACAGATACGCAGTATTTT.

V gene TRBV19 combines with J gene TRBJ1-5; 9 bases are a match to TRBD1. This CDR3 is 17 amino acids long. V shed 3 bases, J shed 2 bases, and the junction held 8 bases outside the gene matches. CDR1 and CDR2 from the germline V gene are LNHDA and SQIVND (reference sequence). CDR3 nucleotide sequence: TGTGCCAGTAGTATGCCCCCCTGGACAGGGGGCAATCAGCCCCAGCATTTT. The encoded protein is CASSMPPWTGGNQPQHF.

V and J are TRBV5-1 and TRBJ1-4; the D gene is possibly TRBD1 (5 bases). CDR1 and CDR2 from the germline V gene are SGHRS and YFSETQ. Trimming pared 1 base from V and 8 bases from J, leaving 18 bases between. The CDR3 extends over 16 amino acids. CDR3 bases: TGCGCCAGCAGCTTGCATTCTTCAGGGATAGAGGAAAAACTGTTTTTT. Its protein product is CASSLHSSGIEEKLFF.

The V gene is TRBV29-1, the J gene TRBJ2-7; 14 positions match TRBD2. The CDR3 has 16 amino acids. J gave up 2 bases and V 3 bases, and 6 bases lay outside the gene matches. CDR1 is SQVTM and CDR2 is ANQGSEA in the germline V gene. The CDR3 DNA is TGCAGCGTTGAGGGACTAGCGGGAGTCGGGGCCTACGAGCAGTACTTC. Translating gives CSVEGLAGVGAYEQYF.

This chain connects TRBV5-1 to TRBJ1-4, with 8 bases fitting TRBD1. The junction had 4 bases not matched to a gene; V was cut back by 0 bases and J by 3 bases. This CDR3 spans 16 amino acids. CDR1 SGHRS and CDR2 YFSETQ come from the germline V gene. DNA for the CDR3: TGCGCCAGCAGCTTGGAACCGGGACAGGCTAATGAAAAACTGTTTTTT. Amino acids: CASSLEPGQANEKLFF.

The rearrangement joins TRBV2 to TRBJ1-2, with D uncertain. This CDR3 contains 12 residues. Looked up from germline, CDR1 is SNHLY and CDR2 is FYNNEI. Trimming shortened V by 3 bases and J by 5 bases, and 7 bases separated the two germline ends. Here the CDR3 DNA reads TGTGCCAGCAGTGACCCGGGTTATGGCTACACCTTC. Translation gives CASSDPGYGYTF.

V usage is TRBV18 and J usage is TRBJ2-7; D is unclear. V gave up 1 base and J gave up 6 bases, with 10 bases separating them. The CDR3 is 13 amino acids. The V gene's germline CDR1 is KGHSH and CDR2 LQKENI. The chain's CDR3 is CASSPLAKAEQYF. Written as DNA, the CDR3 is TGTGCCAGCTCACCACTAGCTAAAGCCGAGCAGTACTTC.

This rearrangement joins TRBV6-2 or TRBV6-3 to TRBJ2-4; the D gene is possibly TRBD2 (6 bases). V was clipped by 5 bases and J by 1 base, with 18 bases between them. This CDR3 is built from 17 residues. CDR1 and CDR2 (germline): MNHEY, SVGEGT. The CDR3 is CASSQSWPRGAKNIQYF. The CDR3 bases are TGTGCCAGCAGTCAATCCTGGCCCCGGGGGGCCAAAAACATTCAGTACTTC.

The J gene is TRBJ1-4, the V gene TRBV29-1; 10 bases line up with TRBD1. V lost 5 bases and J lost 8; bases outside the gene matches: 5. The CDR3 is made up of 13 amino acids. Germline assignment: CDR1 SQVTM and CDR2 ANQGSEA. CDR3 loop: CSVSGQGIEKLFF. CDR3 nucleotide sequence: TGCAGCGTTTCGGGACAGGGGATCGAAAAACTGTTTTTT.

The chain joins TRBV19 to TRBJ1-2; D is unclear. V gave up 5 bases and J gave up 8 bases, with 21 bases separating them. Germline CDR1 is LNHDA and CDR2 is SQIVND (reference sequence). The CDR3 is made up of 15 amino acids. The CDR3 sequence: CASSPEGRRVRGYTF. Here the CDR3 DNA reads TGTGCCAGTAGTCCAGAGGGAAGAAGGGTTCGGGGCTACACCTTC.

As DNA, the CDR3 is TGCGCCAGCACCAATACAGGGGGCGGCAGAAATGAGCAGTTCTTC. It is translated as CASTNTGGGRNEQFF. V gene TRBV10-2 combines with J gene TRBJ2-1; 9 bases are shared with TRBD1. The length of the CDR3 is 15 residues. CDR1 and CDR2 (germline): WSHSY, SAAADI. The ends lost 7 bases at V and 7 bases at J; junction bases unmatched: 11.

The chain links TRBV19 to TRBJ1-6, with D perhaps matching TRBD1 (5 bases). Germline loops: CDR1 LNHDA, CDR2 SQIVND (reference sequence). V lost 2 bases, J lost 10 bases, and 18 bases lay in between. The CDR3 length is 16 residues. This CDR3 reads CASSISGHPSRSPLHF. Written as DNA, the CDR3 is TGTGCCAGTAGTATATCAGGACATCCCTCCCGATCACCCCTCCACTTT.

This rearrangement joins TRBV4-3 to TRBJ1-2, with 8 positions matching TRBD1. The trim removed 0 bases at V and 7 bases at J, leaving 7 bases unmatched. This CDR3 spans 15 amino acids. CDR1 LGHNA and CDR2 YSLEER come from the germline V gene. The CDR3 DNA sequence: TGCGCCAGCAGCCAAGATCGGGTCAGGGGGCCTGGCTACACCTTC. Its translation is CASSQDRVRGPGYTF.

The J gene is TRBJ1-2, the V gene TRBV7-6; TRBD1 aligns across 11 bases. The germline V gene has CDR1 SGHVS and CDR2 FNYEAQ. The V segment lost 5 bases and the J segment 4 bases; nucleotides outside the gene matches: 12. This CDR3 comprises 17 residues. CDR3 in DNA: TGTGCCAGCAGCAGGGGAACCGGGACAGGGGGAAGCTATGGCTACACCTTC. Translation: CASSRGTGTGGSYGYTF.

The rearrangement links TRBV27 to TRBJ1-3; maybe TRBD1 (6 bases). The CDR3 consists of 15 residues. Trimming shortened V by 4 bases and J by 5 bases, and 15 bases separated the two germline ends. CDR1 is MNHEY and CDR2 is SMNVEV in the germline V gene (reference sequence). The CDR3 DNA is TGTGCCAGCAGTTCGAGTGGGGGGGGCCGAAACACCATATATTTT. It yields the protein CASSSSGGGRNTIYF.

The V call is TRBV9, the J call TRBJ2-1, with D unresolved. The V end lost 3 bases, the J end lost 5 bases, and 6 bases lay between the germline ends. Germline CDR1 is SGDLS and CDR2 is YYNGEE. This CDR3 contains 12 residues. The CDR3 here is CASSELNNEQFF. CDR3 sequence (DNA): TGTGCCAGCAGCGAACTAAACAATGAGCAGTTCTTC.

The chain recombines TRBV19 with TRBJ1-1, with D perhaps TRBD1 (5 bases). The germline gives CDR1 LNHDA, CDR2 SQIVND (reference sequence). The CDR3 runs 12 residues. Trimming removed 7 bases at V and 4 bases at J, with 10 bases between. The CDR3 sequence is CASMSRGTEAFF. CDR3 DNA sequence: TGTGCCAGTATGTCTAGGGGCACTGAAGCTTTCTTT. The entire variable domain, with the rest obtained from reference TRBV19 and TRBJ1-1, is as follows: DGGITQSPKYLFRKEGQNVTLSCEQNLNHDAMYWYRQDPGQGLRLIYYSQIVNDFQKGDIAEGYSVSREKKESFPLTVTSAQKNPTAFYLCASMSRGTEAFFGQGTRLTVV.

The V and J genes are TRBV19 and TRBJ1-1, with 9 bases aligning to TRBD1. The CDR3 has 14 residues. Trimming took 4 bases from V and 5 from J; bases not matched to a gene: 5. CDR1 is LNHDA and CDR2 is SQIVND in the germline V gene (reference sequence). CDR3: CASSKDRGRTEAFF. The DNA for the CDR3 is TGTGCCAGTAGTAAGGACAGGGGTCGGACTGAAGCTTTCTTT.

The chain uses TRBV7-8 and TRBJ1-1; D unresolved. Germline loops: CDR1 SGHVS, CDR2 FQNEAQ. The CDR3 covers 13 residues. Trimming removed 4 bases from V and 1 base from J, with 7 bases in between. The CDR3, as DNA: TGTGCCAGCAGCTGGAGTCAGAACACTGAAGCTTTCTTT. Translating gives CASSWSQNTEAFF.

The V gene is TRBV19, the J gene TRBJ2-2; 8 bases match TRBD1. The CDR3 covers 14 residues. CDR1 and CDR2 from the germline V gene are LNHDA and SQIVND (reference sequence). V lost 9 bases to trimming and J lost 5 bases; unmatched junction nucleotides: 8. The CDR3 loop is CASKGQGWTGELFF. The CDR3 DNA reads as TGTGCCAGCAAAGGACAGGGCTGGACCGGGGAGCTGTTTTTT.

This rearrangement joins TRBV7-3 to TRBJ2-3, with 11 bases that match TRBD1. Germline V gene sequence: CDR1 SGHTA, CDR2 FQGTGA. The CDR3 totals 14 residues. J lost 4 bases, V lost 5 bases, and 2 bases had no gene match. The CDR3 DNA sequence: TGTGCCAGCAGCGGGACAGGGGGACCAGATACGCAGTATTTT. This gives the protein CASSGTGGPDTQYF.

The chain combines TRBV7-3 with TRBJ2-7, with D tentatively TRBD1 (6 bases). The V end was cut by 0 bases, the J end by 5 bases, with 8 bases between. The CDR3 is made up of 13 amino acids. The germline V gene has CDR1 SGHTA and CDR2 FQGTGA. The chain's CDR3 is CASSLTGQNEQYF. The CDR3 nucleotides are TGTGCCAGCAGCTTAACCGGACAGAACGAGCAGTACTTC. Supplemented by reference TRBV7-3 and TRBJ2-7, the full variable domain reads GAGVSQTPSNKVTEKGKYVELRCDPISGHTALYWYRQSLGQGPEFLIYFQGTGAADDSGLPNDRFFAVRPEGSVSTLKIQRTERGDSAVYLCASSLTGQNEQYFGPGTRLTVT.

This sequence joins TRBV5-1 and TRBJ1-2; 10 positions match TRBD1. V was pared by 2 bases and J by 7 bases, with 8 bases of the junction left unmatched. The CDR3 sequence is 15 residues long. Germline CDR1 reads SGHRS; CDR2 reads YFSETQ. CDR3: CASSLRDRGMSGYTF. The CDR3 coding sequence is TGCGCCAGCAGCTTAAGGGACAGGGGAATGAGTGGCTACACCTTC.